These T cell receptor beta chains were read from a single sample in a study of cytomegalovirus exposure and HLA in healthy donors. The assay was immunoSEQ multiplex PCR, and TCRdb's table has in-frame clones only and misses some. The data contain approximately 130,000 clones, more than 80% of them singletons. Sequenced: PBMCs. The receptors here all came from a woman younger than 45 in good health and CMV-seropositive. CDR3s leave out the opening cysteine and the closing phenylalanine or tryptophan.

V gene: TRBV5-6
CDR3 protein: ASSLQRLAGELQETQY

V gene: TRBV6-6
CDR3 protein: ASSYGTAMNTEAF

V gene: TRBV5-4
CDR3 protein: ASNPPQSGSGANVLT

V gene: TRBV7-7
CDR3 protein: ASSLGENQPQH

V gene: TRBV11-3
CDR3 protein: ASSGPTSADTQY

V gene: TRBV27
CDR3 protein: ASSLVTGAGYT

V gene: TRBV6-4
CDR3 protein: ASSDSPSGGGDTQY

V gene: TRBV11-2
CDR3 protein: ASSYGGGRVTDTQY

V gene: TRBV5-8
CDR3 protein: ASSFPGTGTDTQY

V gene: TRBV9
CDR3 protein: ASSVGPEQGGQAF

V gene: TRBV27
CDR3 protein: ASSLAGGAGYT

V gene: TRBV28
CDR3 protein: ASSLLGRPQH

V gene: TRBV28
CDR3 protein: ASSFYGTGRGNYGYT

V gene: TRBV11-2
CDR3 protein: ASSLTGLNTEAF

V gene: TRBV4-1
CDR3 protein: ASSPAPGTSGGRGNEQF

V gene: TRBV12-1
CDR3 protein: ASSFEEDRATNTEAF

V gene: TRBV30
CDR3 protein: AWSEGEHSNQPQH

V gene: TRBV29-1
CDR3 protein: SVGGVLLIQETQY

V gene: TRBV28
CDR3 protein: ASSSLGQGGNEKLF

V gene: TRBV9
CDR3 protein: ASSGTGTGEETQY

V gene: TRBV10-3
CDR3 protein: AISESTGYGYT

V gene: TRBV6-1
CDR3 protein: ASSEGANYGYT

V gene: TRBV7-2
CDR3 protein: ASSLERQVT

V gene: TRBV5-6
CDR3 protein: ASSLGQGVETQY

V gene: TRBV10-3
CDR3 protein: AISVGVQGTYEQY

V gene: TRBV9
CDR3 protein: ASSLDGQRTYEQY

V gene: TRBV9
CDR3 protein: ASSVEGQITDTQY

V gene: TRBV6-5
CDR3 protein: ASRREGIYGYT

V gene: TRBV28
CDR3 protein: ASSQTSGGSSYNEQF

V gene: TRBV29-1
CDR3 protein: SVSGRNYNEQF

V gene: TRBV6-1
CDR3 protein: ASNVGTGGLGGYT

V gene: TRBV2
CDR3 protein: ASSVSYEQY

V gene: TRBV5-8
CDR3 protein: ASSLGQGFTYGYT

V gene: TRBV19
CDR3 protein: ASSIRQGASTDTQY

V gene: TRBV19
CDR3 protein: ASEGTGELF